The next 23 T cell receptor beta chains were all read from a single sample in a study of T cell responses to AZD1222 COVID-19 vaccine. The repertoire was sequenced with immunoSEQ multiplex PCR; TCRdb's copy has only in-frame clones and lacks some. Found here are 110,000 to 150,000 clones, approximately 83% of them singletons; the top ten hold more than 7%. Specimen: peripheral blood, collected on day 0 of AZD1222 vaccination. The receptors originated from an adult in good health.

This chain joins TRBV30 and TRBJ2-6; D may correspond to TRBD1 or TRBD2 (6 bases each). Germline V gene data show CDR1 as GTSNPN and CDR2 as SVGIG (reference sequence). The germline V and J ends were trimmed by 0 bases and 4 bases, with 13 bases remaining between them. CDR3 size: 16 residues. The DNA of the CDR3 is TGTGCCTGGAGTGTACGAAGGGGGGCAGGGGCCAACGTCCTGACTTTC. Translation gives CAWSVRRGAGANVLTF. Based on the CDR3 plus reference TRBV30 and TRBJ2-6, the full variable domain is SQTIHQWPATLVQPVGSPLSLECTVEGTSNPNLYWYRQAAGRGLQLLFYSVGIGQISSEVPQNLSASRPQDRQFILSSKKLLLSDSGFYLCAWSVRRGAGANVLTFGAGSRLTVL.

The chain is built from TRBV18 and TRBJ2-1; D is possibly TRBD1 (6 bases). Trimming cost V 3 bases and J 3 bases, with 15 bases left between them. Germline-derived CDR1 and CDR2 are KGHSH and LQKENI. This CDR3 spans 16 amino acids. CDR3 nucleotides: TGTGCCAGCTCACCGTACAGGGTCGATAGCTACAATGAGCAGTTCTTC. Amino acids: CASSPYRVDSYNEQFF.

This chain links TRBV24-1 with TRBJ1-5, with TRBD1 as a possible D gene (6 bases). The CDR3 consists of 15 residues. Germline V gene sequence: CDR1 KGHDR, CDR2 SFDVKD. V gave up 7 bases and J gave up 4 bases, with 16 bases separating them. CDR3 amino acids: CATRPSGGANQPQHF. The CDR3 nucleotides read TGTGCCACCAGGCCCTCTGGGGGCGCGAATCAGCCCCAGCATTTT.

The gene calls are TRBV11-2 and TRBJ1-1; a possible D gene is TRBD1 (6 bases). The CDR3 contains 15 residues. V lost 3 bases, J lost 7 bases, and 18 bases lay in between. Germline loops: CDR1 SGHAT, CDR2 FQNNGV. The CDR3 DNA follows: TGTGCCAGCAGCTTCTTCAGGGGAAGGATCATTGAAGCTTTCTTT. It translates to CASSFFRGRIIEAFF.

The gene calls are TRBV7-2 and TRBJ2-1; D is uncertain. Germline values: CDR1 SGHTA, CDR2 FQGNSA. CDR3 size: 16 residues. Trimming removed 2 bases at V and 0 bases at J, with 11 bases between. CDR3 sequence (DNA): TGTGCCAGCAGCTTACTCCCCCCGAGCTCCTACAATGAGCAGTTCTTC. Translated: CASSLLPPSSYNEQFF.

As regards this clone: This CDR3 is also generated by other DNA sequences in the sample. The V and J genes are TRBV15 and TRBJ2-7; D unresolved. Germline V gene data show CDR1 as LNHNV and CDR2 as YYDKDF (reference sequence). The germline V and J ends were trimmed by 1 base and 2 bases, with 9 bases remaining between them. The length of the CDR3 is 14 residues. The CDR3 sequence is CATSRGGTAYEQYF. The CDR3 DNA reads TGTGCCACCAGCAGAGGGGGAACCGCCTACGAGCAGTACTTC.

The rearrangement links TRBV24-1 to TRBJ2-3, with 7 bases matching TRBD1. The germline CDR1 and CDR2 sequences are KGHDR and SFDVKD. CDR3 length equals 14 residues. Germline trimming cut 10 bases from V and 3 bases from J; bases unmatched to any gene: 9. The CDR3 bases are TGTGCCACTTCTCACCCAGGGGGAACAGATACGCAGTATTTT. Its translation: CATSHPGGTDTQYF.

The chain couples TRBV27 to TRBJ1-2, with D possibly being TRBD1 (5 bases). CDR3 length: 15 residues. The V and J ends lost 3 bases and 4 bases respectively, with 15 bases between them. Germline V gene data show CDR1 as MNHEY and CDR2 as SMNVEV (reference sequence). The CDR3 here is CASSFVPIDSYGYTF. In DNA form, the CDR3 reads TGTGCCAGCAGTTTCGTCCCGATCGACAGCTATGGCTACACCTTC.

The rearrangement joins TRBV6-1 to TRBJ2-2; D gene ambiguous. This CDR3 comprises 17 residues. V lost 2 bases to trimming and J lost 0 bases, with 13 bases between them. CDR1 and CDR2 (germline): MNHNS, SASEGT. The CDR3 protein is CASSESELIANTGELFF. As DNA, the CDR3 is TGTGCCAGCAGTGAATCGGAGTTAATCGCGAACACCGGGGAGCTGTTTTTT.

CDR3 DNA: TGTGCCTGGAGTCTAAACATGGACTATGGCTACACCTTC. Protein sequence: CAWSLNMDYGYTF. The chain links TRBV30 to TRBJ1-2; D uncertain. The germline gives CDR1 GTSNPN, CDR2 SVGIG (reference sequence). The CDR3 extends over 13 amino acids. Deletions cut 2 bases from V and 3 bases from J, with 10 bases between.

This chain uses TRBV6-1 with TRBJ2-5; 7 bases map to TRBD2. The CDR3 is 14 residues long. The V gene end was trimmed by 1 base and the J gene end by 4 bases; junction bases not matched to a gene: 3. Looked up from germline, CDR1 is MNHNS and CDR2 is SASEGT. The DNA for the CDR3 is TGTGCCAGCAGTGAAGTACGGGGGGTAGAGACCCAGTACTTC. Protein sequence: CASSEVRGVETQYF.

V and J are TRBV18 and TRBJ2-3, with 11 bases that match TRBD2. Germline loops: CDR1 KGHSH, CDR2 LQKENI. The CDR3 is 15 residues long. Trimming at V came to 3 bases and at J to 5 bases, leaving 4 bases not matched to a gene. CDR3 protein: CASSPGTSGLDTQYF. The CDR3, as DNA: TGTGCCAGCTCACCGGGGACTAGCGGATTAGATACGCAGTATTTT.

The chain has TRBV6-6 and TRBJ1-2; the D is unclear. Per germline, CDR1 MNHNY and CDR2 SVGAGI (reference sequence). Between the trimmed V and J ends, which lost 0 bases and 8 bases, there was a span of 10 bases. The CDR3 has 13 amino acids. The CDR3 here is CASSYSGTSGYTF. DNA of the CDR3: TGTGCCAGCAGTTACTCAGGCACCTCAGGCTACACCTTC.

The V gene is TRBV10-3, the J gene TRBJ1-5; 9 nucleotides match TRBD1. CDR1 ENHRY and CDR2 SYGVKD come from the germline V gene. The CDR3 spans 14 residues. V trimming: 6 bases; J trimming: 6 bases; junction bases outside the gene matches: 6. As DNA, the CDR3 is TGTGCCATCAGGGGGGACAGGGCGGGTCAGCCCCAGCATTTT. Its translation: CAIRGDRAGQPQHF.

V is TRBV5-1 and J is TRBJ2-7; perhaps D is TRBD1 or TRBD2 (5 bases each). V shed 8 bases and J shed 2 bases, with 17 bases lying between them. This CDR3 comprises 14 residues. Germline V lookup: CDR1 SGHRS, CDR2 YFSETQ. Here the CDR3 reads CASYPPGRTYEQYF. CDR3 nucleotides: TGCGCCAGTTACCCCCCGGGACGGACCTACGAGCAGTACTTC.

This chain links TRBV5-1 with TRBJ1-6; D is undetermined. Germline CDR1 reads SGHRS; CDR2 reads YFSETQ. This CDR3 has 15 amino acids. V lost 4 bases to trimming and J lost 4 bases, with 12 bases between them. The CDR3 loop reads CASSLSDPYNSPLHF. The DNA of the CDR3 is TGCGCCAGCAGCCTAAGTGACCCGTATAATTCACCCCTCCACTTT.

This clone was observed a handful of times. The chain is built from TRBV2 and TRBJ1-1; D possibly corresponds to TRBD1 (6 bases). The CDR3 totals 14 residues. V lost 8 bases and J 0 bases, leaving 13 bases between the germline ends. Germline V gives CDR1 SNHLY, CDR2 FYNNEI. CDR3 region: CASGADSLNTEAFF. The CDR3 nucleotides are TGTGCCAGCGGAGCGGACAGCCTGAACACTGAAGCTTTCTTT. Using reference TRBV2 and TRBJ1-1 for the parts outside the CDR3, the full variable domain is EPEVTQTPSHQVTQMGQEVILRCVPISNHLYFYWYRQILGQKVEFLVSFYNNEISEKSEIFDDQFSVERPDGSNFTLKIRSTKLEDSAMYFCASGADSLNTEAFFGQGTRLTVV.

The V and J genes are TRBV20-1 and TRBJ1-2; tentative D call: TRBD1 (5 bases). CDR1 is DFQATT, CDR2 SNEGSKA, per germline (reference sequence). The CDR3 extends over 11 amino acids. DNA of the CDR3: TGCAGCGGGACCTCAGGGAGTGGCTACACCTTC. It is translated as CSGTSGSGYTF.

A single count supports this clone. The chain combines TRBV21-1 with TRBJ1-2; TRBD1, as called in the table, went unchecked against the DNA. TRBV21-1 represents a pseudogene. The CDR3 is 14 residues long. The chain's CDR3 is CASSPRSRNYGYTF. Written as DNA, the CDR3 is TGTGCCAGCAGCCCGCGTTCCAGGAACTATGGCTACACCTTC.

The chain employs TRBV18 and TRBJ2-7; D is perhaps TRBD1 (6 bases). V dropped 6 bases and J dropped 4 bases, with 16 bases sitting between them. CDR3 length equals 14 residues. Germline CDR1 KGHSH, CDR2 LQKENI. The CDR3 is CASSAPGQKYEQYF. The DNA of the CDR3 is TGTGCCAGCTCGGCTCCGGGACAAAAATACGAGCAGTACTTC.

In nucleotides, the CDR3 is TGTGCCAGCAGTTTGACAGGGGATCAGCCCCAGCATTTT. Translating gives CASSLTGDQPQHF. The chain employs TRBV6-5 and TRBJ1-5, with 8 bases aligning to TRBD1. Germline values: CDR1 MNHEY, CDR2 SVGAGI. The CDR3 has 13 amino acids. J gave up 5 bases and V 4 bases, and 1 base lay outside the gene matches.

CDR3 coding DNA: TGTGCCACCACTCCAAAAGTGGGCGTTGCGACGAACACCGGGGAGCTGTTTTTT. The encoded protein is CATTPKVGVATNTGELFF. The V call is TRBV7-8, the J call TRBJ2-2; D unclear. Trimming took 10 bases from V and 0 from J, leaving 24 bases between them. The germline V gene has CDR1 SGHVS and CDR2 FQNEAQ. The CDR3 runs 18 residues.

The chain employs TRBV9 and TRBJ1-6; the D gene is possibly TRBD1 (5 bases). The CDR3 extends over 17 amino acids. The ends were cut back, 3 bases at V and 3 bases at J, with 16 bases in the middle. Germline CDR1 SGDLS, CDR2 YYNGEE. The CDR3 DNA sequence: TGTGCCAGCAGCGCACCCGCCGGGGCCCACTATAATTCACCCCTCCACTTT. It is translated as CASSAPAGAHYNSPLHF.